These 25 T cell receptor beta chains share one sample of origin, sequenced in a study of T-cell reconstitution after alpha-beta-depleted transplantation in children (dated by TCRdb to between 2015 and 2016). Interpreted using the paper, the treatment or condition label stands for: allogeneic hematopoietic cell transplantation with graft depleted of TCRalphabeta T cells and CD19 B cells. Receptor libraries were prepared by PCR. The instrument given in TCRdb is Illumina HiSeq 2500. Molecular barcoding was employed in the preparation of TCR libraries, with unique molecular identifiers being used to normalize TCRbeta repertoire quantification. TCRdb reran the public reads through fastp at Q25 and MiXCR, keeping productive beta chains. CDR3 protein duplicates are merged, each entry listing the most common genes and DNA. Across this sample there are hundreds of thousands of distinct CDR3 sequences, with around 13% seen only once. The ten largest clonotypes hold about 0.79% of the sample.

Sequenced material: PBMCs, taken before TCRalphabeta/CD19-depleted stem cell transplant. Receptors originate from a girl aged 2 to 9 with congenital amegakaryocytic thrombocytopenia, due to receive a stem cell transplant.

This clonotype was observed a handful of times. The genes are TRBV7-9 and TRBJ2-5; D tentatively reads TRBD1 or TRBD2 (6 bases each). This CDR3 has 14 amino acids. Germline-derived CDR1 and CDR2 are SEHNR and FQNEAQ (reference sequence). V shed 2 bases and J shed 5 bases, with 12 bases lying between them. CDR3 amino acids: CASSLQGRGETQYF. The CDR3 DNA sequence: TGTGCCAGCAGCTTACAGGGGCGGGGTGAGACCCAGTACTTC.

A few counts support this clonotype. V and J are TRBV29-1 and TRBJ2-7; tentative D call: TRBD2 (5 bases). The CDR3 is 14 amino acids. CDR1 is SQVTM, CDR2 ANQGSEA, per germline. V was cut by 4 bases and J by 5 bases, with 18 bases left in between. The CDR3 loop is CSVAVGSTEDEQYF. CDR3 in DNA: TGCAGCGTTGCCGTAGGGAGTACAGAGGACGAGCAGTACTTC.

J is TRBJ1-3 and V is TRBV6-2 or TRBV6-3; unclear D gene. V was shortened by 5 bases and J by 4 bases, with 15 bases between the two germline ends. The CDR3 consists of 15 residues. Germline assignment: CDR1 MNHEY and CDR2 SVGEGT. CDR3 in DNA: TGTGCCAGCAGTGTTCGCCGAGACGGAGGAAACACCATATATTTT. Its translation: CASSVRRDGGNTIYF.

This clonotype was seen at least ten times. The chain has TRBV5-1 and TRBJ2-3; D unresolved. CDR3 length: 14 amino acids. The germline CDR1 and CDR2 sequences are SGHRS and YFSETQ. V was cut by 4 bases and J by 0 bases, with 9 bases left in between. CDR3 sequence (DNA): TGCGCCAGCAGCGCCCGGTGGAGCACAGATACGCAGTATTTT. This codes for CASSARWSTDTQYF.

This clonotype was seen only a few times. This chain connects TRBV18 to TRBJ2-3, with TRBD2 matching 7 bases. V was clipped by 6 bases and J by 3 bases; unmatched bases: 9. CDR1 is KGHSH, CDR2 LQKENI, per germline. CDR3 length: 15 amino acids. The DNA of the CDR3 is TGTGCCAGCTCTGGGAGGGAGCGACTGACAGATACGCAGTATTTT. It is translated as CASSGRERLTDTQYF.

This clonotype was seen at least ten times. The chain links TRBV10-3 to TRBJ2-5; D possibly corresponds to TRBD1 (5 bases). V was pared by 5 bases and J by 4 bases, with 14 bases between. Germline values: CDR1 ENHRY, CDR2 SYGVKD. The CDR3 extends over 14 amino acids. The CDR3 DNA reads TGTGCCATCAGTTCGGTCGAGCAGGGAGAGACCCAGTACTTC. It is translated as CAISSVEQGETQYF.

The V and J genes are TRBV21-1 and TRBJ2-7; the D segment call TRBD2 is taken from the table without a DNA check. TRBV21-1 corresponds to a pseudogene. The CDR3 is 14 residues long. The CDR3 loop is CASSKTTAHYEQYF. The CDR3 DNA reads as TGTGCCAGCAGCAAAACCACGGCCCACTACGAGCAGTACTTC.

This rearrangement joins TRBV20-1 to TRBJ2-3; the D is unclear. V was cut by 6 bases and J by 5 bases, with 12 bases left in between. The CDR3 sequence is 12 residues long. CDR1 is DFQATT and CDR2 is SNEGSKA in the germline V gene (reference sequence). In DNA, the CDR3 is TGCAGTGCCAAAGGCCCGGGAGATACGCAGTATTTT. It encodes CSAKGPGDTQYF.

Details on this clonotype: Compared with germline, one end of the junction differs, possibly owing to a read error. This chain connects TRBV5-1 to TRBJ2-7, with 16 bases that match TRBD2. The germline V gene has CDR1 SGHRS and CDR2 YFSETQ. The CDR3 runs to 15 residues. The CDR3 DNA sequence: TGCGCCAGCAGCCTGGGACTAGCGGGAGGGCCTTCCTTCCACTTC. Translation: CASSLGLAGGPSFHF.

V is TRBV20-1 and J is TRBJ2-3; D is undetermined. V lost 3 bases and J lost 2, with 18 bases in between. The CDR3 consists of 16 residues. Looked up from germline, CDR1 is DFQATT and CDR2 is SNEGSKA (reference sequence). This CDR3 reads CSASLPEVWATDTQYF. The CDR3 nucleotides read TGCAGTGCTAGTCTGCCTGAAGTTTGGGCCACAGATACGCAGTATTTT.

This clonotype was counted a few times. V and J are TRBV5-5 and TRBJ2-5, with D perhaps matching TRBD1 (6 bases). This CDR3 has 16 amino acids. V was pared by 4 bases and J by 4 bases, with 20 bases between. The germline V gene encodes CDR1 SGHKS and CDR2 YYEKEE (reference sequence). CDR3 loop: CASSDTSQGLRETQYF. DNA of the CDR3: TGTGCCAGCAGCGATACTAGTCAGGGGCTCCGAGAGACCCAGTACTTC.

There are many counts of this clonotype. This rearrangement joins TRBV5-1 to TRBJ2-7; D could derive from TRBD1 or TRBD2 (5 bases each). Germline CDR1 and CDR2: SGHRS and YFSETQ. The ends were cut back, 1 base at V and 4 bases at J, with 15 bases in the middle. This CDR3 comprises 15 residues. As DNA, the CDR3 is TGCGCCAGCAGCTTGTGGGCAGGGAGTAATTACGAGCAGTACTTC. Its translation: CASSLWAGSNYEQYF.

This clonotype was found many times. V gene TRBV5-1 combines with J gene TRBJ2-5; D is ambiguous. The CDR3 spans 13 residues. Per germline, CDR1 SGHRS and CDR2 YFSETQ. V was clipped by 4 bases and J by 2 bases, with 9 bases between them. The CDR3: CASSRSNQETQYF. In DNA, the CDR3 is TGCGCCAGCAGCCGCTCGAATCAAGAGACCCAGTACTTC.

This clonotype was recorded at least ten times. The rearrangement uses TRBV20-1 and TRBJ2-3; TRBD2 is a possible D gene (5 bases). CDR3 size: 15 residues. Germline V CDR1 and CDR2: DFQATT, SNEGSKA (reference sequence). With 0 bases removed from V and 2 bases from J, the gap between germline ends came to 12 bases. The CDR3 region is CSARDLAEFTDTQYF. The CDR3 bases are TGCAGTGCTAGAGATCTAGCAGAGTTCACAGATACGCAGTATTTT.

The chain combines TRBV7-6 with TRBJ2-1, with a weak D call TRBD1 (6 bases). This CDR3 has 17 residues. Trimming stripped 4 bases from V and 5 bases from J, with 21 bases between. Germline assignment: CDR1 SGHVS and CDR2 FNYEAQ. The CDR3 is CASSSKGVPLRNNEQFF. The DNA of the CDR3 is TGTGCCAGCAGCTCTAAGGGGGTCCCGCTGAGAAACAATGAGCAGTTCTTC.

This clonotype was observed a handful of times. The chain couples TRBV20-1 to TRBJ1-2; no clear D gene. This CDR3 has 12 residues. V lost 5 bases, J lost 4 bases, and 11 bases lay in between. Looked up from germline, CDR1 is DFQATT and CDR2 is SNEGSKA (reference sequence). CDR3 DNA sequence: TGCAGTGCTCCGACGGACTTCTATGGCTACACCTTC. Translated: CSAPTDFYGYTF.

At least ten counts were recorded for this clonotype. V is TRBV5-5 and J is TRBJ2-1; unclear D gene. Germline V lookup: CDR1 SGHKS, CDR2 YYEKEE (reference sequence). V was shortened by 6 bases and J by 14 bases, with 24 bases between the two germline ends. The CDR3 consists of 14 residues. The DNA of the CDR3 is TGTGCCAGCACCCAGTTCCTAAGCCCTGTCTGGGAGTTCTTC. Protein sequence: CASTQFLSPVWEFF.

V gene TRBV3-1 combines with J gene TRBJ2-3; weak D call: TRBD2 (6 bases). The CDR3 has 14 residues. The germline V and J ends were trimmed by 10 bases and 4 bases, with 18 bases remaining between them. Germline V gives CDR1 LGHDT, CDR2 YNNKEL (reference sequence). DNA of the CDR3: TGTGCCACCTCCAGTGCGGGGAACTCAGATACGCAGTATTTT. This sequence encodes CATSSAGNSDTQYF.

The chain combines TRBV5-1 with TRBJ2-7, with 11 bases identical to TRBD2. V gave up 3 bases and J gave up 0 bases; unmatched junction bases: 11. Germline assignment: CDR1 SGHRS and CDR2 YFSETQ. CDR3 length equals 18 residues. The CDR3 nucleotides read TGCGCCAGCAGCTGGGGGCTAGCGGGAGGCATAAGCTCCTACGAGCAGTACTTC. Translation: CASSWGLAGGISSYEQYF. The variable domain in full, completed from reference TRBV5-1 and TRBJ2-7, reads KAGVTQTPRYLIKTRGQQVTLSCSPISGHRSVSWYQQTPGQGLQFLFEYFSETQRNKGNFPGRFSGRQFSNSRSEMNVSTLELGDSALYLCASSWGLAGGISSYEQYFGPGTRLTVT.

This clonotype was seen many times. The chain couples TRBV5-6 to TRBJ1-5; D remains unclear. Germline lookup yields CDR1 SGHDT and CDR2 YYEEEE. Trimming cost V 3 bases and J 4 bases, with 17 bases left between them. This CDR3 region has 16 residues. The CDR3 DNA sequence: TGTGCCAGCAGCTCCTTAGACGGACCAGCAAATCAGCCCCAGCATTTT. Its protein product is CASSSLDGPANQPQHF.

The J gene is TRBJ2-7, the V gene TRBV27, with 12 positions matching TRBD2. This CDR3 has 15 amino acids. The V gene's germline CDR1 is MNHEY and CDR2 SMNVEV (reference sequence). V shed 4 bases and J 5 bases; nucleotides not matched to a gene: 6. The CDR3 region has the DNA TGTGCCAGCAGTTCCTCGACTAGCGGGAGACACGAGCAGTACTTC. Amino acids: CASSSSTSGRHEQYF.

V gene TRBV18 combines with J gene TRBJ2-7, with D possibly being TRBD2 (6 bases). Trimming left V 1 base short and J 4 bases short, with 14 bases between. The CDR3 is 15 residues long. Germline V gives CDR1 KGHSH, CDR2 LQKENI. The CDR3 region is CASSPRLAIGYEQYF. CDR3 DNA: TGTGCCAGCTCACCACGGCTAGCGATTGGGTACGAGCAGTACTTC.

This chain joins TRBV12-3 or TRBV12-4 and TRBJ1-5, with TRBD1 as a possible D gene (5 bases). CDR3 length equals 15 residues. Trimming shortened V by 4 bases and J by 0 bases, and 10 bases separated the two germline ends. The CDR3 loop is CASSYDSYSNQPQHF. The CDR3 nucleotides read TGTGCCAGCAGTTACGACAGTTATAGCAATCAGCCCCAGCATTTT.

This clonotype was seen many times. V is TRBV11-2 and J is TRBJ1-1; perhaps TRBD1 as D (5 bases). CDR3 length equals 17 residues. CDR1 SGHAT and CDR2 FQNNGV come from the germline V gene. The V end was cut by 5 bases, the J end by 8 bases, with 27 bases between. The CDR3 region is CASSPVPFFRAVSEAFF. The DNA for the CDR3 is TGTGCCAGCAGCCCCGTTCCATTCTTCAGGGCAGTCAGCGAAGCTTTCTTT.

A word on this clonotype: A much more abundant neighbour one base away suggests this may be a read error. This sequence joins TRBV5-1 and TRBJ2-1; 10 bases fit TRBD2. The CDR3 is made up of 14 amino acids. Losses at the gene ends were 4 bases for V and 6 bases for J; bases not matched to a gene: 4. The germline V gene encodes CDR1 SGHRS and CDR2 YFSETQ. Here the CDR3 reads CASSPGLATNEQFF. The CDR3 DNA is TGCGCCAGCAGCCCGGGACTAGCGACCAATGAGCAGTTCTTC.